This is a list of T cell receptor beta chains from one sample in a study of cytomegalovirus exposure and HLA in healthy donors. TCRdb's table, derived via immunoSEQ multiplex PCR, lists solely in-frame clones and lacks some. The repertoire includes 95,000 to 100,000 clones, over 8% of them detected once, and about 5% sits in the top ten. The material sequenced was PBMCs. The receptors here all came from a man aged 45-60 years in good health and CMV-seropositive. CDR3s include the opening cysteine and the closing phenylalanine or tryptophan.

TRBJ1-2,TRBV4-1,CASSQARFFF
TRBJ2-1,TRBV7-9,CASSLEVWDRGRYNEQFF
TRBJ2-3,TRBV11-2,CASSEFTDTQYF
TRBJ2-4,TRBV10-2,CASSRTSGRTDKNIQYF
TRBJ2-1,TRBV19,CASSVLAGRDEQFF
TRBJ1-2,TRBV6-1,CASSDGQRAHGYTF
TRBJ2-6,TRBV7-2,CASRALGDRPISGANVLTF
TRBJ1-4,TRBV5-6,CASSSRQGSRLGEKLFF
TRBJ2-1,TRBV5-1,CASSLGDSTSYNEQFF
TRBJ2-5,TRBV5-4,CASSLRITGQGGETQYF
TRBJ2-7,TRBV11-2,CASSADSYEQYF
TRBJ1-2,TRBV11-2,CASSLGGRLRTF
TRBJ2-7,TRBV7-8,CASTPNPGQSFGQYF
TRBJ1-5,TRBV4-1,CASSPQENQPQHF